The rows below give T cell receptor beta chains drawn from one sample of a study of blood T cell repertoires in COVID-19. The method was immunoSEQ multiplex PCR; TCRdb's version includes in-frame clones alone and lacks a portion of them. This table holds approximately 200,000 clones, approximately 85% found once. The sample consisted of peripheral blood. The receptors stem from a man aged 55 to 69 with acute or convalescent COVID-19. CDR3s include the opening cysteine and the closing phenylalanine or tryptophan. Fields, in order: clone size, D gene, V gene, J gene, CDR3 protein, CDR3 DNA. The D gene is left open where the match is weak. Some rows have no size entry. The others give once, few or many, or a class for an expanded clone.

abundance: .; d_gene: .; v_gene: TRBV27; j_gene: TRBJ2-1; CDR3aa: CASSLAVSSYNEQFF; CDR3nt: TGTGCCAGCAGTTTAGCGGTAAGCTCCTACAATGAGCAGTTCTTC
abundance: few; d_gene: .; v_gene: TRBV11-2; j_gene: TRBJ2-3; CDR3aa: CASNRGSDTDTQYF; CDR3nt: TGTGCCAGCAACCGGGGGAGTGACACAGATACGCAGTATTTT
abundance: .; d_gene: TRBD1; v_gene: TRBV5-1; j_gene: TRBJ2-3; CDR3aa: CASSIGQDNSTDTQYF; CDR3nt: TGCGCCAGCAGCATCGGACAGGATAATAGCACAGATACGCAGTATTTT
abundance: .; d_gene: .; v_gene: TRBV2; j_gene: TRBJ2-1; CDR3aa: CALTGDSSYNEQFF; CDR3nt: TGTGCCTTAACCGGGGATAGCTCCTACAATGAGCAGTTCTTC
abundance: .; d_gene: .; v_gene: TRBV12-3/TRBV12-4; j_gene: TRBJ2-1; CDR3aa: CASSRFYQNEQFF; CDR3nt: TGTGCCAGCAGCCGGTTTTACCAAAATGAGCAGTTCTTC
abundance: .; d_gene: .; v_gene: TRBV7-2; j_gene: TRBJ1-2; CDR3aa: CASSPQGPYGYTF; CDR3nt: TGTGCCAGCAGCCCGCAGGGCCCCTATGGCTACACCTTC
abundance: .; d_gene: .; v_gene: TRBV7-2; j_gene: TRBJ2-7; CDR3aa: CASSSQRDKQYF; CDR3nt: TGTGCCAGCAGCTCCCAGCGGGACAAGCAGTACTTC
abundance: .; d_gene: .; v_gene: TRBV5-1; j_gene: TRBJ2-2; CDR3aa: CASSPGQGTGELFF; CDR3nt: TGCGCCAGCAGCCCAGGGCAAGGCACCGGGGAGCTGTTTTTT
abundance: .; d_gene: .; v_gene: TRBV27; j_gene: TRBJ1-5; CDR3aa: CASSPGRGGNQPQHF; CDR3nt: TGTGCCAGCAGTCCAGGACGCGGGGGCAATCAGCCCCAGCATTTT
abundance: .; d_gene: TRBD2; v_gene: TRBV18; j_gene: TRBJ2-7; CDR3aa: CASSPWASGREGEQYF; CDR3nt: TGTGCCAGCTCACCATGGGCTAGCGGCCGTGAAGGCGAGCAGTACTTC
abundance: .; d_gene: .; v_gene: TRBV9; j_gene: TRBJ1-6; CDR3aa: CASSVGSSSYNSPLHF; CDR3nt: TGTGCCAGCAGCGTAGGCTCTAGCTCCTATAATTCACCCCTCCACTTT
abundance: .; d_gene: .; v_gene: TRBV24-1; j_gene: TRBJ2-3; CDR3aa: CATSGRDTDTQYF; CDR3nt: TGTGCCACCAGCGGGAGAGACACAGATACGCAGTATTTT
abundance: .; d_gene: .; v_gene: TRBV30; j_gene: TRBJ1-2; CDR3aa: CAWSVDKGGDGYTF; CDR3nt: TGTGCCTGGAGTGTTGATAAGGGAGGCGATGGCTACACCTTC
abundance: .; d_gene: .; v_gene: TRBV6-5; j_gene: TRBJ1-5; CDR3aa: CASSYLAGGGQPQHF; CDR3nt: TGTGCCAGCAGTTACCTTGCTGGGGGCGGTCAGCCCCAGCATTTT
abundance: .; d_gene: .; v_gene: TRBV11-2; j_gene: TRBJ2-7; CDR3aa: CASSLANGVYEQYF; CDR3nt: TGTGCCAGCAGCCTCGCTAATGGAGTCTACGAGCAGTACTTC
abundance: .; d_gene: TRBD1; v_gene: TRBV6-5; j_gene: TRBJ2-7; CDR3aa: CASSYAGQGQYF; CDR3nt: TGTGCCAGCAGTTACGCGGGACAGGGGCAGTACTTC
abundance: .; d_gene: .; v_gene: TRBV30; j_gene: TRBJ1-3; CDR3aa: CAWGGGNTIYF; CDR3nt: TGTGCCTGGGGGGGAGGGAACACCATATATTTT
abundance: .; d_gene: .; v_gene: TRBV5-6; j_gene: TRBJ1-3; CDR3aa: CASSLALGSGNTIYF; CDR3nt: TGTGCCAGCAGCTTGGCACTTGGTTCTGGAAACACCATATATTTT
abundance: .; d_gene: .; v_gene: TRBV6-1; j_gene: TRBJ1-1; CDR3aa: CASSETLNTEAFF; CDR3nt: TGTGCCAGCAGTGAAACTTTGAACACTGAAGCTTTCTTT
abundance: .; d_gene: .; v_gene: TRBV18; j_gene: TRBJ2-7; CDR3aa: CASSRSRGESYEQYF; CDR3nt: TGTGCCAGCTCACGGAGCAGGGGGGAGTCCTACGAGCAGTACTTC
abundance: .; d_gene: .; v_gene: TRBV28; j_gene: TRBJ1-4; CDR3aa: CASSLRAEKLFF; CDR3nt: TGTGCCAGCAGTCTGAGGGCGGAAAAACTGTTTTTT
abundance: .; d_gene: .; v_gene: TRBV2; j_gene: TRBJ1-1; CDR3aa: CASNKKGAEAFF; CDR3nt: TGTGCCAGCAACAAGAAAGGGGCTGAAGCTTTCTTT
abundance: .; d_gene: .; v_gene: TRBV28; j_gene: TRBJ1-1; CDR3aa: CASRPGFIAEAFF; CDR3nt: TGTGCCAGCAGGCCGGGATTCATAGCTGAAGCTTTCTTT
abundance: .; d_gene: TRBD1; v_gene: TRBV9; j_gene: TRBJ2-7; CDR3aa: CASSVDGTASYEQYF; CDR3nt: TGTGCCAGCAGCGTAGATGGGACAGCCTCCTACGAGCAGTACTTC
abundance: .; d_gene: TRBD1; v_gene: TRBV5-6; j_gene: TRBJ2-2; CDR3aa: CASSLGQGAGELFF; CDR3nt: TGTGCCAGCAGCCTCGGACAGGGGGCCGGGGAGCTGTTTTTT
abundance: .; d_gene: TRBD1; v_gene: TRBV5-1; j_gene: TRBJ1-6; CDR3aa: CASSLQGAKNSPLHF; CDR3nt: TGCGCCAGCAGCTTGCAGGGGGCAAAGAATTCACCCCTCCACTTT
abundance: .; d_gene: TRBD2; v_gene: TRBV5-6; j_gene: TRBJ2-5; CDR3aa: CASTSPGTSGSDGETQYF; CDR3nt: TGTGCCAGCACCTCCCCCGGGACTAGCGGATCAGACGGAGAGACCCAGTACTTC
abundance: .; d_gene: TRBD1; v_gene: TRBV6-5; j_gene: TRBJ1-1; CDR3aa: CASKIGGAQAFF; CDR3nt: TGTGCCAGCAAGATAGGGGGCGCACAAGCTTTCTTT
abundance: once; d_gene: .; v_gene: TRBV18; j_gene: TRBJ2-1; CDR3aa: CASSLEGASYNEQFF; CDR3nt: TGTGCCAGCTCCCTGGAGGGCGCCTCCTACAATGAGCAGTTCTTC
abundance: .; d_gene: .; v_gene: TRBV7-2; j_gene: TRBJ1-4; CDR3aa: CASSLEGRAGGGEKLFF; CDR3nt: TGTGCCAGCAGCTTAGAGGGGCGAGCGGGAGGAGGTGAAAAACTGTTTTTT
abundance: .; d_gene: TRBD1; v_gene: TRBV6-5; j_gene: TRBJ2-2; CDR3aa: CAAAIAPGGSGELFF; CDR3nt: TGTGCCGCCGCTATAGCCCCAGGGGGCTCCGGGGAGCTGTTTTTT
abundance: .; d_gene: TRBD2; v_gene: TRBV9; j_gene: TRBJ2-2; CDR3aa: CASSVSGRVNTGELFF; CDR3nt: TGTGCCAGCAGCGTGAGCGGGAGAGTCAACACCGGGGAGCTGTTTTTT
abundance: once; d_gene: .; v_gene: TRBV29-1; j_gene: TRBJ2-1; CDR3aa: CSVAGRDNEQFF; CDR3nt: TGCAGCGTTGCAGGGCGCGACAATGAGCAGTTCTTC
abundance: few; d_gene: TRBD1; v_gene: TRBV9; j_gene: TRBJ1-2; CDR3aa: CASSVNRGESDGYTF; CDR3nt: TGTGCCAGCAGCGTTAACAGGGGGGAATCTGATGGCTACACCTTC
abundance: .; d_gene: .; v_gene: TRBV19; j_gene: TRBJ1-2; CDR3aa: CASSTRPLTGYTF; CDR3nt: TGTGCCAGTAGTACCCGCCCTCTCACAGGCTACACCTTC
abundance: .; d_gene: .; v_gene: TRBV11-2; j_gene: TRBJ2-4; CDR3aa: CASSFLIENIQYF; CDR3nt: TGTGCCAGCAGCTTTTTAATAGAAAACATTCAGTACTTC
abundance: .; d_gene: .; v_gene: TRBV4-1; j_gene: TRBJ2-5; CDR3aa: CASSQGLPTKGGTQYF; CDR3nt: TGCGCCAGCAGCCAAGGACTACCAACCAAAGGCGGGACCCAGTACTTC
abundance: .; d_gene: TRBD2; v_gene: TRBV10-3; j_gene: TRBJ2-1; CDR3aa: CAITDGREDEQFF; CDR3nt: TGTGCCATCACCGACGGGAGGGAGGATGAGCAGTTCTTC
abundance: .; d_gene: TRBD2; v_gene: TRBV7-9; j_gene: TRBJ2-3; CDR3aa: CASSPRLADTQYF; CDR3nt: TGTGCCAGCAGCCCTAGACTAGCGGATACGCAGTATTTT
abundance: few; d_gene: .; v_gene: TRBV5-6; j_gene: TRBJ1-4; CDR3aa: CASSFTWRNNEKLFF; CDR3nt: TGTGCCAGCAGCTTTACCTGGCGGAACAATGAAAAACTGTTTTTT
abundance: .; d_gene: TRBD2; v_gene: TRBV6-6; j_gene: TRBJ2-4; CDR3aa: CASSYSRSGSDIQYF; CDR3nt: TGTGCCAGCAGTTACTCGAGAAGCGGGAGTGACATTCAGTACTTC
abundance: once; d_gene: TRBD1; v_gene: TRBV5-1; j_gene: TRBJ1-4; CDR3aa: CASTPGTENEKLFF; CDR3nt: TGCGCCAGCACCCCCGGGACAGAAAATGAAAAACTGTTTTTT
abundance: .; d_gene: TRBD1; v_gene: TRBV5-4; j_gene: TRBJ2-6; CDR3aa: CASSSLDRRSGANVLTF; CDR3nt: TGTGCCAGCAGCTCCCTGGACAGGAGATCTGGGGCCAACGTCCTGACTTTC
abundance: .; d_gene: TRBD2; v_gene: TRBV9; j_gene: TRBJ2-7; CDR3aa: CASSAEGEGEQYF; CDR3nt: TGTGCCAGCAGCGCTGAAGGGGAGGGGGAGCAGTACTTC
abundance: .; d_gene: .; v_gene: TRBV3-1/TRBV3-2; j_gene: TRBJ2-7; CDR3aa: CASSQAERSEQYF; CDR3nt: TGTGCCAGCAGCCAAGCGGAGCGCAGCGAGCAGTACTTC
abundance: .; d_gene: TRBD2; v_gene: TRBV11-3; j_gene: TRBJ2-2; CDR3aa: CASSGYSGTNTGELFF; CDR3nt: TGTGCCAGCAGCGGTTATAGCGGGACGAACACCGGGGAGCTGTTTTTT
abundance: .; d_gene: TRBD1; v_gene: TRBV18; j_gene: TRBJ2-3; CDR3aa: CASSPPQGGTDTQYF; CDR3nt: TGTGCCAGCTCACCACCTCAGGGGGGCACAGATACGCAGTATTTT
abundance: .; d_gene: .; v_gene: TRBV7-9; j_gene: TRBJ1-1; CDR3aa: CASSPQANTEAFF; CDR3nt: TGTGCCAGCAGCCCCCAGGCGAACACTGAAGCTTTCTTT
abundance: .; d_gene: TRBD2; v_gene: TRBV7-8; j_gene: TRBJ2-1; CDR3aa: CASSLVMASGMSNEQFF; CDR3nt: TGTGCCAGCAGCTTAGTAATGGCTAGCGGGATGAGCAATGAGCAGTTCTTC
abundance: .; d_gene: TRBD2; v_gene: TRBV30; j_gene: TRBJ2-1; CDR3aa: CAWSDPSGSGRYNEQFF; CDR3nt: TGTGCCTGGAGTGACCCCTCGGGAAGCGGGAGGTACAATGAGCAGTTCTTC
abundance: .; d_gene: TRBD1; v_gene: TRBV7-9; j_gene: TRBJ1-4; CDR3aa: CASSRGQGREKLFF; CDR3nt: TGTGCCAGCAGTCGTGGACAGGGTAGGGAAAAACTGTTTTTT
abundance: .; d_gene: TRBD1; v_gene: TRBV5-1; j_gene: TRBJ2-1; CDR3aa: CASSLGTGLNEQFF; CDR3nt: TGCGCCAGCAGCTTAGGGACAGGGTTGAATGAGCAGTTCTTC
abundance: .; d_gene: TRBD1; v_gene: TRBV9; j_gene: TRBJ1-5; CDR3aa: CASSVAYGGRGRNQPQHF; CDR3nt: TGTGCCAGCAGCGTAGCATATGGCGGCAGGGGGAGGAATCAGCCCCAGCATTTT
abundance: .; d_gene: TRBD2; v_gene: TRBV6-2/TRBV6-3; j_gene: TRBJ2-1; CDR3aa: CASRYLSGGAYNEQFF; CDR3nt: TGTGCCAGCAGGTACCTTAGCGGGGGGGCTTACAATGAGCAGTTCTTC
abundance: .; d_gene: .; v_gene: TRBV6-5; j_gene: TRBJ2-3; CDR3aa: CASSGAASTDTQYF; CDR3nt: TGTGCCAGCTCGGGAGCGGCTAGCACAGATACGCAGTATTTT
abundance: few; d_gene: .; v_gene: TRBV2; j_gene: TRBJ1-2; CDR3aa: CASGGTYGYTF; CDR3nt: TGTGCCAGCGGAGGGACCTATGGCTACACCTTC
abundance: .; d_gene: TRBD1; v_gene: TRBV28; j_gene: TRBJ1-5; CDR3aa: CASSSTGTGGRWNQPQHF; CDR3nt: TGTGCCAGCAGTTCAACCGGGACAGGGGGAAGGTGGAATCAGCCCCAGCATTTT
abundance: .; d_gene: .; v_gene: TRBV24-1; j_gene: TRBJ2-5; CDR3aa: CATSNSGRLQETQYF; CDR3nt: TGTGCCACCAGTAACAGCGGGCGGTTACAAGAGACCCAGTACTTC
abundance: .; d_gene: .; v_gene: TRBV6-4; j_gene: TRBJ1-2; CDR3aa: CASSVSGSFYGYTF; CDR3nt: TGTGCCAGCAGTGTCTCGGGGAGCTTCTATGGCTACACCTTC
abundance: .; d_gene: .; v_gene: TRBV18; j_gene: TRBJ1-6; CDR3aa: CASSPKGQGGSPLHF; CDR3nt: TGTGCCAGCTCACCCAAAGGCCAGGGAGGTTCACCCCTCCACTTT